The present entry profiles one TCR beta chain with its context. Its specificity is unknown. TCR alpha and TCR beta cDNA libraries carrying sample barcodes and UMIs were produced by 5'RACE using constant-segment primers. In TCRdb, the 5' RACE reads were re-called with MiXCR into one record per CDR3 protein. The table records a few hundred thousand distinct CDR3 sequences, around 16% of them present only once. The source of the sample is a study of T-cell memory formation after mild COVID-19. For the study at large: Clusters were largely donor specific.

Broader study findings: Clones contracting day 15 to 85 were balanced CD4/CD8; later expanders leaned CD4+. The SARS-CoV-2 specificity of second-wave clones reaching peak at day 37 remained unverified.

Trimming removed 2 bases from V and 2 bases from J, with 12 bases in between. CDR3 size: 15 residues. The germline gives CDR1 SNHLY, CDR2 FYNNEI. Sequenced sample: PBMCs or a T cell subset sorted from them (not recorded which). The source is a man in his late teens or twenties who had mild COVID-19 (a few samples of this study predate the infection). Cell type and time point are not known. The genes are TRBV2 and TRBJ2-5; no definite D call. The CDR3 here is CASSERTTKQETQYF. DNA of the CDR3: TGTGCCAGCAGTGAACGAACGACGAAGCAAGAGACCCAGTACTTC. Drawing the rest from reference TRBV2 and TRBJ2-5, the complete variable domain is EPEVTQTPSHQVTQMGQEVILRCVPISNHLYFYWYRQILGQKVEFLVSFYNNEISEKSEIFDDQFSVERPDGSNFTLKIRSTKLEDSAMYFCASSERTTKQETQYFGPGTRLLVL.